These 14 T cell receptor beta chains were sequenced from one sample in a study of shared clonotypes between healthy human individuals (dated by TCRdb to the early 2020s). Library method: the immunoSEQ multiplex PCR assay. TCRdb stores this immuneACCESS table with in-frame sequences only. Part of the clones is absent; in the studies checked, under half of the shortfall reflects unresolved V genes, and no reason is known for the rest. Present in this sample are about 510,000 clones, around 79% of which were seen just once. About an eighth of the sample rests with the top ten. The sequenced sample consisted of PBMCs. These receptors originate from a woman aged 40 to 50 in good health. Some clones in this sample may be carry-over from other donors' samples.

There are many counts of this clone. The chain recombines TRBV11-2 with TRBJ2-3; D not resolved. The CDR3 is made up of 13 amino acids. V lost 2 bases, J lost 3 bases, and 6 bases lay in between. Germline loops: CDR1 SGHAT, CDR2 FQNNGV. The CDR3 DNA follows: TGTGCCAGCAGCTTAATCAGAACAGATACGCAGTATTTT. Translation gives CASSLIRTDTQYF.

V and J are TRBV11-2 and TRBJ1-1, with D possibly being TRBD1 (5 bases). Germline loops: CDR1 SGHAT, CDR2 FQNNGV. V lost 9 bases and J lost 6, with 17 bases in between. The CDR3 spans 13 residues. The CDR3 coding sequence is TGTGCCAGTGGGATCGGACAATCGCCTGAAGCTTTCTTT. Amino acid sequence: CASGIGQSPEAFF. The variable domain in full, with the rest retrieved from reference TRBV11-2 and TRBJ1-1, is EAGVAQSPRYKIIEKRQSVAFWCNPISGHATLYWYQQILGQGPKLLIQFQNNGVVDDSQLPKDRFSAERLKGVDSTLKIQPAKLEDSAVYLCASGIGQSPEAFFGQGTRLTVV.

The rearrangement links TRBV7-2 to TRBJ2-7; D may be TRBD2 (6 bases). V was clipped by 6 bases and J by 0 bases, with 15 bases between them. Germline CDR1 reads SGHTA; CDR2 reads FQGNSA. This CDR3 has 15 amino acids. In nucleotides, the CDR3 is TGTGCCAGCAGGGAACAGTCGGGACTCTCCTACGAGCAGTACTTC. Amino acid sequence: CASREQSGLSYEQYF.

This clone was seen many times. The same CDR3 is also encoded by other DNA sequences in this sample. The chain has TRBV19 and TRBJ1-1, with 9 bases matching TRBD1. CDR3 size: 13 residues. The junction had 1 base not matched to a gene; V was cut back by 4 bases and J by 4 bases. The germline V gene has CDR1 LNHDA and CDR2 SQIVND (reference sequence). The CDR3 DNA sequence: TGTGCCAGTAGTAAGACAGGGGGCACTGAAGCTTTCTTT. It codes for CASSKTGGTEAFF.

This clone was counted once. This chain links TRBV11-2 with TRBJ2-1; D not resolved. Trimming pared 0 bases from V and 6 bases from J, leaving 21 bases between. The germline V gene has CDR1 SGHAT and CDR2 FQNNGV. This CDR3 is 18 amino acids long. Written as DNA, the CDR3 is TGTGCCAGCAGCTTAGATTTGGCAGCCGCCTCTTTACGCAATGAGCAGTTCTTC. This encodes CASSLDLAAASLRNEQFF.

This chain connects TRBV28 to TRBJ2-1; TRBD2 matches 10 bases. CDR1 is MDHEN, CDR2 SYDVKM, per germline. The CDR3 has 20 residues. The CDR3 loop reads CATTGTPGLAGAMGRREQFF. CDR3 nucleotide sequence: TGTGCTACAACCGGGACGCCGGGTCTAGCGGGAGCAATGGGACGGCGTGAGCAGTTCTTC.

The chain combines TRBV7-8 with TRBJ2-7; the D call may be TRBD1 or TRBD2 (5 bases each). The CDR3 spans 15 residues. Trimming shortened V by 1 base and J by 1 base, and 11 bases separated the two germline ends. In germline, CDR1 is SGHVS, CDR2 FQNEAQ. For the CDR3, the DNA is TGTGCCAGCAGCTTAGTTCCGGGGCCATCCTACGAGCAGTACTTC. Translated: CASSLVPGPSYEQYF.

The chain joins TRBV7-9 to TRBJ2-3; no clear D gene. In germline, CDR1 is SEHNR, CDR2 FQNEAQ (reference sequence). V lost 5 bases, J lost 3 bases, and 12 bases lay in between. This CDR3 contains 14 residues. CDR3 nucleotides: TGTGCCAGCAGCCCTCGCGTAGTTACAGATACGCAGTATTTT. Translating gives CASSPRVVTDTQYF.

This clone occurred once. The genes are TRBV19 and TRBJ2-7; tentatively, D is TRBD1 (6 bases). The CDR3 has 14 residues. The V end was cut by 5 bases, the J end by 2 bases, with 13 bases between. Germline V gives CDR1 LNHDA, CDR2 SQIVND (reference sequence). CDR3 protein: CASSAQGFTYEQYF. The CDR3, as DNA: TGTGCCAGTAGTGCACAGGGATTCACCTACGAGCAGTACTTC.

This clone came up once. The chain has TRBV28 and TRBJ1-1, with a weak D call TRBD1 (5 bases). In germline, CDR1 is MDHEN, CDR2 SYDVKM. Trimming removed 3 bases at V and 0 bases at J, with 8 bases between. CDR3 length: 14 amino acids. DNA for the CDR3: TGTGCCAGCAGTTTCCAGGGTTTGAACACTGAAGCTTTCTTT. This codes for CASSFQGLNTEAFF. Based on the CDR3 plus reference TRBV28 and TRBJ1-1, the full variable domain is DVKVTQSSRYLVKRTGEKVFLECVQDMDHENMFWYRQDPGLGLRLIYFSYDVKMKEKGDIPEGYSVSREKKERFSLILESASTNQTSMYLCASSFQGLNTEAFFGQGTRLTVV.

The chain joins TRBV28 to TRBJ2-7; D not resolved. V gave up 5 bases and J gave up 3 bases, with 11 bases separating them. Germline V gene lookup returns CDR1 MDHEN and CDR2 SYDVKM. The CDR3 is 13 residues long. CDR3 DNA: TGTGCCAGCAGTGCTAGTGGGTACTACGAGCAGTACTTC. This translates into CASSASGYYEQYF.

Details on this clone: Relative to the germline gene, one junction end is altered; a read error may explain this. The rearrangement links TRBV7-7 to TRBJ2-7, with TRBD1 matching 8 bases. The CDR3 has 14 amino acids. CDR1 and CDR2 (germline): SSHAT, FNYEAQ (reference sequence). The CDR3 DNA follows: TGTGCTAGCAGCTTATATCAGGGGGCGCTCGAGCAGTACTTC. Protein sequence: CASSLYQGALEQYF.

This clone was counted only a few times. The gene calls are TRBV7-9 and TRBJ2-1, with D possibly being TRBD2 (6 bases). With 4 bases removed from V and 9 bases from J, the gap between germline ends came to 7 bases. Looked up from germline, CDR1 is SEHNR and CDR2 is FQNEAQ (reference sequence). The CDR3 sequence is 11 residues long. CDR3 region: CASSSAGEQFF. The CDR3 DNA follows: TGTGCCAGCAGCTCAGCGGGTGAGCAGTTCTTC. Variable domain in full (rest from reference TRBV7-9 and TRBJ2-1): DTGVSQNPRHKITKRGQNVTFRCDPISEHNRLYWYRQTLGQGPEFLTYFQNEAQLEKSRLLSDRFSAERPKGSFSTLEIQRTEQGDSAMYLCASSSAGEQFFGPGTRLTVL.

The J gene is TRBJ1-2, the V gene TRBV28; D is perhaps TRBD1 (5 bases). The V gene's germline CDR1 is MDHEN and CDR2 SYDVKM. The CDR3 runs to 13 residues. Trimming stripped 7 bases from V and 8 bases from J, with 17 bases between. This CDR3 is CASNLATVSGYTF. The CDR3, as DNA: TGTGCCAGCAACCTCGCGACAGTCTCCGGCTACACCTTC.